This TCR beta chain appears in the sequencing data of a study of T-cell reconstitution after alpha-beta-depleted transplantation in children. Study-wide results and caveats: In patients about two months after transplant, alpha-beta T cells reportedly arose from several hundred expanded graft clones. A year post-transplant, T-cell counts and diversity derived mostly from newly produced T cells.

Comment on this clonotype: Its antigen is currently unknown. This clone may be a read error of a much larger clone one base away.

With 2 bases removed from V and 2 bases from J, the gap between germline ends came to 8 bases. The CDR3 spans 14 residues. The germline CDR1 and CDR2 sequences are MNHEY and SMNVEV (reference sequence). This sample's TCRbeta library carried unique molecular identifier barcodes. TCRdb re-called the PCR reads with MiXCR, one entry per CDR3 protein. The sample lists around 270,000 distinct CDR3 sequences; roughly 9.1% were seen once. This chain uses TRBV27 with TRBJ2-3; D is uncertain. The specimen was PBMCs, collected before TCRalphabeta/CD19-depleted stem cell transplant. This clonotype originated in a boy less than two years old with acute myeloid leukemia, due to receive a stem cell transplant. The CDR3 sequence: CASSLKLYTDTQYF. The DNA of the CDR3 is TGTGCCAGCAGTTTAAAACTCTACACAGATACGCAGTATTTT.